Listed below are T cell receptor beta chains from one sample, sequenced in a study of beta chain features in type 1 diabetes. Clones were read by immunoSEQ multiplex PCR, and TCRdb kept only the in-frame ones, dropping some. This table has a few hundred thousand clones, over 8.5% appearing once. The source material was central memory CD4+ T cells from blood. These receptors all come from a man aged 25-40 years with type 1 diabetes. The CDR3 runs from the conserved cysteine through the conserved F or W. D genes are given only for firm matches. Clone size is not always given. Where it is, it says once, few, many or a class for expanded clones.

size	V	D	length	J	CDR3	DNA
few	TRBV5-4	.	12	TRBJ2-3	CASSPRGNTQYF	TGTGCCAGCAGCCCTCGGGGTAATACGCAGTATTTT
.	TRBV2	.	14	TRBJ1-3	CASSVMSSGNTIYF	TGTGCCAGCAGCGTTATGAGCTCTGGAAACACCATATATTTT
.	TRBV6-1	.	16	TRBJ1-5	CASSGKTGTSNQPQHF	TGTGCCAGCAGTGGAAAAACAGGGACGAGCAATCAGCCCCAGCATTTT
few	TRBV18	.	15	TRBJ2-1	CASSPDVTSYNEQFF	TGTGCCAGCTCACCCGATGTCACTAGTTACAATGAGCAGTTCTTC
.	TRBV7-2	TRBD2	18	TRBJ2-3	CASSLGVWLAGDQDTQYF	TGTGCCAGCAGCTTAGGGGTCTGGCTAGCGGGGGATCAAGATACGCAGTATTTT
.	TRBV5-6	.	13	TRBJ2-1	CASSPLDTNEQFF	TGTGCCAGCAGCCCACTAGACACGAATGAGCAGTTCTTC
.	TRBV7-3	TRBD2	19	TRBJ2-5	CASSSNSRGGYSGRPPGYF	TGTGCCAGCAGCTCCAACAGTCGGGGGGGATATAGCGGGAGGCCCCCGGGATACTTC
few	TRBV6-1	TRBD2	18	TRBJ2-1	CASSDQPGLAGASGEQFF	TGTGCCAGCAGTGACCAACCGGGACTAGCGGGGGCTTCAGGCGAGCAGTTCTTC
.	TRBV5-1	.	18	TRBJ2-2	CASSDIIGGTILTGELFF	TGCGCCAGCAGTGACATAATCGGAGGGACAATTTTAACCGGGGAGCTGTTTTTT
few	TRBV28	.	15	TRBJ1-5	CASSLGGGDGQPQHF	TGTGCCAGCAGTTTAGGTGGTGGAGATGGTCAGCCCCAGCATTTT
.	TRBV18	.	13	TRBJ2-7	CASSSASDYEQYF	TGTGCCAGCTCATCGGCTAGCGACTACGAGCAGTACTTC
few	TRBV18	.	17	TRBJ1-5	CASSPLGGVGANQPQHF	TGTGCCAGCTCACCACTTGGGGGTGTGGGGGCTAATCAGCCCCAGCATTTT
.	TRBV2	TRBD1	12	TRBJ2-3	CAGQGAQDTQYF	TGTGCCGGACAGGGGGCGCAAGATACGCAGTATTTT
few	TRBV28	.	16	TRBJ2-3	CASSPWTGRGTDTQYF	TGTGCCAGCAGTCCATGGACAGGGAGGGGAACAGATACGCAGTATTTT
few	TRBV4-2	TRBD1	15	TRBJ2-7	CASSPPSGQGREQYF	TGTGCCAGCAGCCCACCAAGCGGACAGGGCCGCGAGCAGTACTTC